The 24 T cell receptor beta chains below come from one sample, sequenced in a study of cytomegalovirus exposure and HLA in healthy donors. Amplification used 60 Vbeta primers and 13 Jbeta primers. The data were produced by immunoSEQ multiplex PCR, yet TCRdb's version contains in-frame clones alone and is incomplete. The table has some 120,000 clones, around 83% seen once. Sequencing was carried out using PBMCs. These TCRs come from a man aged 25 to 40 in good health and CMV-seropositive.

This chain connects TRBV2 to TRBJ2-6, with D maybe TRBD2 (5 bases). Trimming cost V 6 bases and J 0 bases, with 6 bases left between them. The CDR3 has 14 amino acids. CDR1 and CDR2 from the germline V gene are SNHLY and FYNNEI. CDR3 loop: CASRRVSGANVLTF. CDR3 coding DNA: TGTGCCAGCAGGCGGGTCTCTGGGGCCAACGTCCTGACTTTC.

The J gene is TRBJ1-1, the V gene TRBV28; D uncertain. The V gene lost 6 bases and the J gene lost 0 bases, with 14 bases spanning the gap. The CDR3 runs to 15 residues. CDR1 is MDHEN and CDR2 is SYDVKM in the germline V gene. CDR3 nucleotides: TGTGCCAGCAGGCGGGCGGGAGTTATGAACACTGAAGCTTTCTTT. Translating it yields CASRRAGVMNTEAFF.

This clone was counted between two and nine times. V is TRBV12-5 and J is TRBJ1-4; no definite D call. Per germline, CDR1 LGHNT and CDR2 FRNRAP. The CDR3 sequence is 11 residues long. The ends were cut back, 4 bases at V and 6 bases at J, with 3 bases in the middle. CDR3 bases: TGTGCTAGTGGTTCCTATGAAAAACTGTTTTTT. It codes for CASGSYEKLFF.

The gene calls are TRBV2 and TRBJ1-5; no firm D call. The CDR3 loop spans 14 amino acids. V was trimmed by 2 bases and J by 6 bases, leaving 11 bases between them. The germline V gene encodes CDR1 SNHLY and CDR2 FYNNEI. For the CDR3, the DNA is TGTGCCAGCAGTGAACGTCAGCGAATTCAGCCCCAGCATTTT. Amino acid sequence: CASSERQRIQPQHF.

This clone came up a few times. The chain recombines TRBV18 with TRBJ2-2; TRBD2 aligns across 9 bases. From germline, CDR1 is KGHSH and CDR2 LQKENI. V lost 6 bases to trimming and J lost 0 bases; unmatched junction nucleotides: 11. The CDR3 is 18 residues long. As DNA, the CDR3 is TGTGCCAGCTCCCAACGGCTAGCGGGGCGCTCGAACACCGGGGAGCTGTTTTTT. The encoded protein is CASSQRLAGRSNTGELFF.

The V and J genes are TRBV5-1 and TRBJ1-1, with 9 nucleotides matching TRBD1. With 2 bases clipped from V and 0 bases from J, the junction kept 11 bases outside the gene matches. The V gene's germline CDR1 is SGHRS and CDR2 YFSETQ. The length of the CDR3 is 18 residues. Here the CDR3 DNA reads TGCGCCAGCAGCTTCACCGCCGGACGGACAGGGGTGAACACTGAAGCTTTCTTT. It codes for CASSFTAGRTGVNTEAFF.

The chain is built from TRBV18 and TRBJ2-5, with D perhaps TRBD1 (5 bases). V was pared by 0 bases and J by 3 bases, with 8 bases between. Germline loops: CDR1 KGHSH, CDR2 LQKENI. This CDR3 has 14 residues. CDR3 sequence reads: CASSPPGQKETQYF. Here the CDR3 DNA reads TGTGCCAGCTCACCACCGGGGCAGAAAGAGACCCAGTACTTC.

The table lists this clone with a count of one. CDR3 sequence reads: CASSLWTGGSYNEQFF. The DNA of the CDR3 is TGTGCCAGCAGCTTGTGGACAGGGGGCTCCTACAATGAGCAGTTCTTC. V is TRBV5-6 and J is TRBJ2-1, with 10 bases fitting TRBD1. With V trimmed by 1 base and J by 0 bases, 1 base remained unmatched. CDR1 and CDR2 (germline): SGHDT, YYEEEE. The CDR3 extends over 16 amino acids.

This sequence joins TRBV5-8 and TRBJ1-1; D gene uncertain. Trimming pared 1 base from V and 2 bases from J, leaving 9 bases between. Germline lookup yields CDR1 SGHTS and CDR2 YDEGEE. The CDR3 has 14 residues. CDR3 sequence (DNA): TGTGCCAGCAGCTTGAGTACAGTCAACACTGAAGCTTTCTTT. Its translation: CASSLSTVNTEAFF.

CDR3 coding DNA: TGTGCCAGCAGTCGCAGGGAAGAGACCCAGTACTTC. It encodes CASSRREETQYF. This chain uses TRBV28 with TRBJ2-5; possibly TRBD1 for D (5 bases). Trimming removed 5 bases from V and 3 bases from J, with 7 bases in between. CDR1 and CDR2 (germline): MDHEN, SYDVKM. CDR3 length: 12 residues.

In this sample, this clone turned up a few times. The rearrangement joins TRBV2 to TRBJ2-5, with D perhaps TRBD2 (6 bases). The J call is doubtful: the DNA matches TRBJ2-7 better. The CDR3 loop spans 14 amino acids. Germline CDR1 is SNHLY and CDR2 is FYNNEI. The CDR3 DNA follows: TGTGCCAGCAGTCAGACTAGGGGATTCTACGAGCAGTACTTC. It codes for CASSQTRGFYEQYF.

J is TRBJ2-7 and V is TRBV28; TRBD2 matches at 7 bases. The V gene's germline CDR1 is MDHEN and CDR2 SYDVKM. This CDR3 is built from 13 residues. The V and J ends lost 3 bases and 6 bases, in that order; junction bases with no gene match: 5. The CDR3 DNA reads as TGTGCCAGCAGTTTGAGCGGGACGGGCGAGCAGTACGTC. Amino acids: CASSLSGTGEQYV.

The V and J genes are TRBV7-2 and TRBJ2-5; 8 bases align to TRBD1. Germline CDR1 and CDR2: SGHTA and FQGNSA. V dropped 2 bases and J dropped 0; count of bases not matched to a gene: 2. The CDR3 is 15 residues long. The CDR3 loop is CASSLMTGDQETQYF. CDR3 in DNA: TGTGCCAGCAGCTTAATGACAGGGGACCAAGAGACCCAGTACTTC.

The gene calls are TRBV5-4 and TRBJ1-2; no clear D. The CDR3 consists of 13 residues. Deletions cut 1 base from V and 0 bases from J, with 4 bases between. The germline V gene has CDR1 SGHNT and CDR2 YYREEE (reference sequence). The chain's CDR3 is CASSLTANYGYTF. The CDR3 DNA is TGTGCCAGCAGCTTGACTGCTAACTATGGCTACACCTTC.

The V call is TRBV2, the J call TRBJ2-3; D is unclear. This CDR3 region has 13 residues. In germline, CDR1 is SNHLY, CDR2 FYNNEI. Trimming left V 9 bases short and J 0 bases short, with 10 bases between. Written as DNA, the CDR3 is TGTGCCAGGCAACCTAACAGCACAGATACGCAGTATTTT. The encoded protein is CARQPNSTDTQYF.

The chain links TRBV7-9 to TRBJ1-2; 7 nucleotides agree with TRBD1. After removal of 5 bases from V and 4 bases from J, the junction contained 13 bases not matched to a gene. Germline-derived CDR1 and CDR2 are SEHNR and FQNEAQ (reference sequence). The CDR3 extends over 16 amino acids. The CDR3 is CASSPRQGPLVYGYTF. DNA for the CDR3: TGTGCCAGCAGCCCTCGACAGGGACCCCTCGTCTATGGCTACACCTTC.

This clone has a single count. The gene calls are TRBV29-1 and TRBJ1-2; D might be TRBD1 (5 bases). CDR3 size: 12 residues. Germline CDR1 is SQVTM and CDR2 is ANQGSEA. Trimming shortened V by 5 bases and J by 2 bases, and 9 bases separated the two germline ends. Here the CDR3 reads CSVTQGNYGYTF. The CDR3 DNA sequence: TGCAGCGTTACCCAGGGAAACTATGGCTACACCTTC. The variable domain in full, with the rest retrieved from reference TRBV29-1 and TRBJ1-2, is SAVISQKPSRDICQRGTSLTIQCQVDSQVTMMFWYRQQPGQSLTLIATANQGSEATYESGFVIDKFPISRPNLTFSTLTVSNMSPEDSSIYLCSVTQGNYGYTFGSGTRLTVV.

This chain uses TRBV27 with TRBJ2-7; TRBD1 agrees at 8 bases. Germline assignment: CDR1 MNHEY and CDR2 SMNVEV (reference sequence). The CDR3 extends over 13 amino acids. The junction had 5 bases not matched to a gene; V was cut back by 6 bases and J by 4 bases. The CDR3 protein is CASRRDRSYEQYV. In DNA form, the CDR3 reads TGTGCCAGCAGGAGGGACAGGAGTTACGAGCAGTACGTC.

This clone was detected a few times. The chain recombines TRBV6-1 with TRBJ1-1, with D perhaps TRBD1 (5 bases). V gave up 4 bases and J gave up 1 base, with 7 bases separating them. This CDR3 comprises 13 residues. Germline V gives CDR1 MNHNS, CDR2 SASEGT. Here the CDR3 reads CASSGQTNTEAFF. CDR3 bases: TGTGCCAGCAGTGGACAGACGAACACTGAAGCTTTCTTT.

Concerning this clone: This may be a read error: a much more frequent sequence differs by one nucleotide. The V and J genes are TRBV6-5 and TRBJ1-2; possibly TRBD1 for D (6 bases). This CDR3 comprises 13 residues. In germline, CDR1 is MNHEY, CDR2 SVGAGI. V was pared by 6 bases and J by 4 bases, with 12 bases between. The CDR3 here is CASSSQGAYGYTF. The CDR3 DNA follows: TGTGCCAGCAGCTCACAGGGTGCCTATGGCTACACCTTC.

The chain employs TRBV5-5 and TRBJ1-2; D may be TRBD1 (5 bases). Germline V gene data show CDR1 as SGHKS and CDR2 as YYEKEE (reference sequence). CDR3 length: 16 amino acids. Trimming took off 0 bases at V and 4 bases at J, with 16 bases between the two ends. The CDR3 DNA reads TGTGCCAGCAGCTTGGCTGGGACTCCGGAGGGCTATGGCTACACCTTC. Its protein product is CASSLAGTPEGYGYTF.

The rearrangement joins TRBV28 to TRBJ1-4; 7 bases fit TRBD1. Losses at the gene ends were 4 bases for V and 7 bases for J; bases not matched to a gene: 12. The CDR3 is 16 amino acids. Germline V lookup: CDR1 MDHEN, CDR2 SYDVKM. CDR3 amino acids: CASSSIQGVWGEKLFF. As DNA, the CDR3 is TGTGCCAGCAGTTCGATTCAGGGGGTCTGGGGTGAAAAACTGTTTTTT.

The chain carries TRBV11-2 and TRBJ2-6; the match to TRBD1 covers 10 bases. The length of the CDR3 is 15 residues. From germline, CDR1 is SGHAT and CDR2 FQNNGV. Germline trimming cut 5 bases from V and 11 bases from J; bases unmatched to any gene: 9. CDR3 nucleotides: TGTGCCAGCAGCCCTACCCGGACAGGGGGTGACGTCCTGACTTTC. Amino acid sequence: CASSPTRTGGDVLTF.

The chain links TRBV28 to TRBJ1-3; D ambiguous. The length of the CDR3 is 13 residues. V was trimmed by 2 bases and J by 4 bases, leaving 6 bases between them. Germline assignment: CDR1 MDHEN and CDR2 SYDVKM. The CDR3 loop reads CASSLNAGNTIYF. The CDR3 DNA reads as TGTGCCAGCAGTTTAAATGCGGGAAACACCATATATTTT.